The sequence of this T cell receptor beta chain was determined in a study of blood T cell repertoires in COVID-19. Study information: T cells, B-cell-depleted T cells, or PBMCs provided the cDNA or gDNA that served as material.

Authors' analysis steps: The assay estimated nucleated cells by amplifying reference gene primers. The assay was immunoSEQ multiplex PCR, and TCRdb's table has in-frame clones only and misses some. That table is the source of V, J and clone size, and D and trimming were worked out from the DNA. The table includes some 30,000 clones, more than 75% detected once. CDR3 length equals 14 residues. The V gene's germline CDR1 is MNHEY and CDR2 SMNVEV (reference sequence). V lost 3 bases and J lost 3; bases outside the gene matches: 1. This receptor was obtained from a human donor in a cohort sampled during active COVID-19. Sequencing used peripheral blood. The V gene is TRBV27, the J gene TRBJ2-2, with TRBD1 matching over 7 bases. CDR3 residues: CASSLRGHTGELFF. CDR3 coding DNA: TGTGCCAGCAGTTTGAGGGGGCACACCGGGGAGCTGTTTTTT.